The 30 T cell receptor beta chains presented below share a single source sample, sequenced in a study of T cell repertoires in cytomegalovirus infection. Via MiXCR, TCRdb re-called the reads, giving one row per CDR3 protein. The repertoire holds hundreds of thousands of distinct CDR3 sequences, with less than 25% as singletons. Sample: CD8+ T cells from PBMCs. The receptors were sampled from a human donor in good health (CMV status not recorded). Some clones in this sample may be carry-over from other donors' samples.

Concerning this clonotype itself: The junction shows a germline mismatch at one end, possibly a read error. The rearrangement links TRBV12-3 or TRBV12-4 to TRBJ1-1; D might be TRBD1 (5 bases). The CDR3 spans 15 residues. CDR3 nucleotides: TGTGCCAGCAGTTTATGGGAGGGGTCGAACGCTGAAGCTTTCTTT. Translated, it gives CASSLWEGSNAEAFF.

The chain couples TRBV6-5 to TRBJ2-2; D may be TRBD1 or TRBD2 (5 bases each). The CDR3 consists of 15 residues. Looked up from germline, CDR1 is MNHEY and CDR2 is SVGAGI. Trimming removed 2 bases at V and 1 base at J, with 8 bases between. The CDR3 protein is CASSYRDGNTGELFF. The CDR3 region has the DNA TGTGCCAGCAGTTACCGGGACGGGAACACCGGGGAGCTGTTTTTT.

This clonotype has only one observation. This sequence joins TRBV7-9 and TRBJ2-2, with a possible D match to TRBD1 (5 bases). The CDR3 is 17 residues long. V was trimmed by 3 bases and J by 3 bases, leaving 17 bases between them. The V gene's germline CDR1 is SEHNR and CDR2 FQNEAQ (reference sequence). The CDR3 nucleotides are TGTGCCAGCAGCTTCAATCACAGGATGAAGGACACCGGGGAGCTGTTTTTT. This gives the protein CASSFNHRMKDTGELFF.

The chain employs TRBV10-2 and TRBJ1-2, with unresolved D. CDR1 and CDR2 (germline): WSHSY, SAAADI. The CDR3 length is 14 residues. V lost 0 bases and J lost 8, with 13 bases in between. The CDR3 DNA reads as TGCGCCAGCAGTGAGTCGGGCGGCCTCCGCGGCTACACCTTC. Amino acids: CASSESGGLRGYTF.

There are many counts of this clonotype. The CDR3 bases are TGTGCCAGCAGCTTACTACGGACCGAGCAGTACTTC. It encodes CASSLLRTEQYF. The rearrangement links TRBV7-2 to TRBJ2-7; D not resolved. The CDR3 contains 12 residues. With 2 bases removed from V and 6 bases from J, the gap between germline ends came to 8 bases. Germline V lookup: CDR1 SGHTA, CDR2 FQGNSA.

The genes are TRBV7-9 and TRBJ2-7; 9 nucleotides align to TRBD1. This CDR3 comprises 15 residues. Germline V gene data show CDR1 as SEHNR and CDR2 as FQNEAQ (reference sequence). V was pared by 5 bases and J by 3 bases, with 8 bases of the junction left unmatched. For the CDR3, the DNA is TGTGCCAGCAGCCACCGGGACAGGGAAATCTACGAGCAGTACTTC. It yields the protein CASSHRDREIYEQYF.

The rearrangement joins TRBV2 to TRBJ2-2, with 8 bases fitting TRBD1. Germline V lookup: CDR1 SNHLY, CDR2 FYNNEI. The trim removed 7 bases at V and 5 bases at J, leaving 12 bases unmatched. The CDR3 runs 16 residues. The CDR3 reads CASIRTGSPGTGELFF. The CDR3 DNA sequence: TGTGCCAGCATCCGGACAGGGTCCCCTGGGACCGGGGAGCTGTTTTTT.

The rearrangement joins TRBV25-1 to TRBJ1-1; D call uncertain. Germline V CDR1 and CDR2: MGHDK, SYGVNS. The CDR3 runs 13 residues. V lost 1 base and J lost 1, with 4 bases in between. The CDR3 here is CASSEWQNTEAFF. In DNA, the CDR3 is TGTGCCAGCAGTGAATGGCAGAACACTGAAGCTTTCTTT.

The rearrangement uses TRBV14 and TRBJ2-3; the D gene could be TRBD1 or TRBD2 (6 bases each). The V and J ends lost 1 base and 4 bases respectively, with 12 bases between them. The length of the CDR3 is 15 residues. CDR1 SGHDN and CDR2 FVKESK come from the germline V gene. CDR3 nucleotides: TGTGCCAGCAGCCAAGTAGGGGGGCGGTCAGATACGCAGTATTTT. This encodes CASSQVGGRSDTQYF.

This clonotype was seen a few times. The V and J genes are TRBV6-2 or TRBV6-3 and TRBJ2-1, with D possibly TRBD2 on 6 matching bases. Looked up from germline, CDR1 is MNHEY and CDR2 is SVGEGT. V lost 6 bases and J 0 bases, leaving 21 bases between the germline ends. This CDR3 has 18 amino acids. Written as DNA, the CDR3 is TGTGCCAGCAGCCCGGGGACTTCGACTGAACCCTCCTACAATGAGCAGTTCTTC. Residues: CASSPGTSTEPSYNEQFF.

There are a few counts of this clonotype. The rearrangement joins TRBV28 to TRBJ2-1; maybe TRBD1 (5 bases). Looked up from germline, CDR1 is MDHEN and CDR2 is SYDVKM. The CDR3 totals 15 residues. Trimming left V 3 bases short and J 7 bases short, with 16 bases between. The CDR3 loop reads CASSFPRVGVNEQFF. The CDR3 DNA is TGTGCCAGCAGTTTCCCCCGGGTAGGGGTGAATGAGCAGTTCTTC.

The chain couples TRBV28 to TRBJ2-3; 7 nucleotides line up with TRBD1. The length of the CDR3 is 15 residues. The germline CDR1 and CDR2 sequences are MDHEN and SYDVKM. After removal of 3 bases from V and 3 bases from J, the junction contained 6 bases not matched to a gene. The CDR3 protein is CASSLLRGRTDTQYF. Written as DNA, the CDR3 is TGTGCCAGCAGTTTGCTTAGGGGGCGAACAGATACGCAGTATTTT.

The chain has TRBV14 and TRBJ2-5; a possible D gene is TRBD1 (5 bases). The CDR3 consists of 17 residues. Between the trimmed V and J ends, which lost 4 bases and 4 bases, there was a span of 22 bases. In germline, CDR1 is SGHDN, CDR2 FVKESK. The chain's CDR3 is CASSPRIFREFRETQYF. The DNA of the CDR3 is TGTGCCAGCAGCCCCCGGATATTCAGGGAATTTAGAGAGACCCAGTACTTC.

In its sample, this clonotype was seen many times. The chain combines TRBV19 with TRBJ2-7; 8 bases match TRBD1. Germline assignment: CDR1 LNHDA and CDR2 SQIVND (reference sequence). The length of the CDR3 is 13 residues. The V and J ends lost 5 bases and 6 bases, in that order; junction bases with no gene match: 6. Here the CDR3 reads CASSFRDRTEQYF. CDR3 DNA: TGTGCCAGTAGTTTCCGGGACAGGACCGAGCAGTACTTC. Filled out from reference TRBV19 and TRBJ2-7, the complete variable domain reads DGGITQSPKYLFRKEGQNVTLSCEQNLNHDAMYWYRQDPGQGLRLIYYSQIVNDFQKGDIAEGYSVSREKKESFPLTVTSAQKNPTAFYLCASSFRDRTEQYFGPGTRLTVT.

This clonotype was counted once. Mismatch with germline at one junction end may stem from a read error. V and J are TRBV5-6 and TRBJ2-7, with D possibly being TRBD2 (5 bases). The germline gives CDR1 SGHDT, CDR2 YYEEEE. This CDR3 contains 14 residues. The DNA of the CDR3 is TGTGTCAGCAGCTTTGGCAGAGGGTCCTACGAGCAGTACTTC. It yields the protein CVSSFGRGSYEQYF.

This clonotype was seen repeatedly, ten times or more. The chain combines TRBV7-8 with TRBJ2-7, with 7 bases lining up with TRBD1. This CDR3 comprises 13 residues. Germline V lookup: CDR1 SGHVS, CDR2 FQNEAQ. The ends lost 4 bases at V and 7 bases at J; junction bases unmatched: 7. CDR3 loop: CASSSHRGREQYF. CDR3 sequence (DNA): TGTGCCAGCAGCTCTCACAGGGGTAGGGAGCAGTACTTC.

On this clonotype: One end of the junction does not line up with germline, which may come from a read error. The chain joins TRBV7-6 to TRBJ1-3; D is unresolved. The germline CDR1 and CDR2 sequences are SGHVS and FNYEAQ. The CDR3 runs 14 residues. The DNA for the CDR3 is TGTGCCAGCAGCTCGGCCCTCTCTGGAAACACCTTATATTTT. Translated: CASSSALSGNTLYF.

This clonotype was counted ten times or more. V and J are TRBV7-6 and TRBJ2-2, with 10 bases identical to TRBD2. Germline V gene sequence: CDR1 SGHVS, CDR2 FNYEAQ. The CDR3 is 18 residues long. With V trimmed by 5 bases and J by 4 bases, 13 bases remained unmatched. In nucleotides, the CDR3 is TGTGCCAGCAGCACACTAGCGGGGCCTACGCGAGGCACCGGGGAGCTGTTTTTT. It is translated as CASSTLAGPTRGTGELFF.

This clonotype was counted ten times or more. The J gene is TRBJ1-4, the V gene TRBV7-9; 8 bases are a match to TRBD1. The CDR3 is made up of 15 amino acids. Germline V gene sequence: CDR1 SEHNR, CDR2 FQNEAQ (reference sequence). V shed 2 bases and J 8 bases; nucleotides not matched to a gene: 7. CDR3 region: CASSLTGGIREKLFF. CDR3 nucleotides: TGTGCCAGCAGCTTAACAGGGGGAATTCGAGAAAAACTGTTTTTT.

V and J are TRBV10-3 and TRBJ2-3; 11 bases map to TRBD2. V gave up 2 bases and J gave up 6 bases; unmatched junction bases: 7. The CDR3 totals 16 residues. The germline gives CDR1 ENHRY, CDR2 SYGVKD. The CDR3 bases are TGTGCCATCAGTGAGGTAGCGGGGGGGACACGGGATACGCAGTATTTT. Translation: CAISEVAGGTRDTQYF.

About this clonotype itself: It is likely a read error, because the conserved phenylalanine at the end of the CDR3 is missing. This chain links TRBV12-3 or TRBV12-4 with TRBJ2-6; D might be TRBD1 or TRBD2, each matching 6 bases. Deletions cut 10 bases from V and 2 bases from J, with 24 bases between. CDR3 length: 18 residues. CDR3 DNA: TGTGCCATCTTCGCCCCGGGGGCTTCCATCCCTGGGGCCAACGTCCTGACTTGC. It specifies CAIFAPGASIPGANVLTC.

A single count supports this clonotype. The chain links TRBV7-8 to TRBJ2-2, with 8 bases that match TRBD2. V shed 4 bases and J 0 bases; nucleotides not matched to a gene: 4. From germline, CDR1 is SGHVS and CDR2 FQNEAQ. The CDR3 loop spans 16 amino acids. CDR3 sequence reads: CASSSRGGANTGELFF. DNA of the CDR3: TGTGCCAGCAGCTCCCGGGGGGGCGCGAACACCGGGGAGCTGTTTTTT.

This clonotype was recorded many times. This chain links TRBV7-9 with TRBJ1-1; TRBD1 might be the D (5 bases). Germline-derived CDR1 and CDR2 are SEHNR and FQNEAQ (reference sequence). This CDR3 is 15 amino acids long. Deletions cut 8 bases from V and 5 bases from J, with 21 bases between. CDR3 sequence reads: CASLRDEGAVTEAFF. The CDR3 DNA reads TGTGCCAGCTTGAGGGACGAGGGAGCGGTAACTGAAGCTTTCTTT. The variable domain in full, completed from reference TRBV7-9 and TRBJ1-1, reads DTGVSQNPRHKITKRGQNVTFRCDPISEHNRLYWYRQTLGQGPEFLTYFQNEAQLEKSRLLSDRFSAERPKGSFSTLEIQRTEQGDSAMYLCASLRDEGAVTEAFFGQGTRLTVV.

This clonotype was counted only a few times. V usage is TRBV28 and J usage is TRBJ1-2, with 7 bases that match TRBD1. Germline values: CDR1 MDHEN, CDR2 SYDVKM. Trimming removed 6 bases from V and 8 bases from J; junction bases left unmatched: 9. This CDR3 is built from 13 residues. The CDR3, as DNA: TGTGCCAGCAGAGCCGGGACAGATGGGGGCTACACCTTC. Protein product: CASRAGTDGGYTF.

Turning to this clonotype: This sequence may be a read error, since a much larger clone differs from it by one base. The V and J genes are TRBV6-2 or TRBV6-3 and TRBJ1-1, with 8 nucleotides matching TRBD1. Germline CDR1 is MNHEY and CDR2 is SVGEGT. The CDR3 has 13 residues. The CDR3 loop is CVSIGQGNTEAFF. In DNA form, the CDR3 reads TGTGTCAGCATTGGACAGGGTAACACTGAAGCTTTCTTT.

Points on this clonotype: A clone one base away is much larger, so this may be a read error. The chain recombines TRBV7-3 with TRBJ2-1; 10 bases map to TRBD1. There are 13 residues in the CDR3. CDR1 is SGHTA, CDR2 FQGTGA, per germline. This CDR3 is CVSGTGEYNEQFF. In nucleotides, the CDR3 is TGTGTCAGCGGGACAGGGGAATACAATGAGCAGTTCTTC.

V and J are TRBV23-1 and TRBJ2-1; D perhaps matches TRBD2 (6 bases). TRBV23-1 is reported as an ORF; its role is uncertain. The CDR3 is 17 amino acids. V was pared by 4 bases and J by 0 bases, with 16 bases between. The CDR3 region is CASSPWWGESSYNEQFF. Here the CDR3 DNA reads TGCGCCAGCAGTCCCTGGTGGGGGGAAAGCTCCTACAATGAGCAGTTCTTC.

The V gene is TRBV3-1, the J gene TRBJ2-1, with 10 bases that match TRBD2. The V and J ends lost 0 bases and 5 bases, in that order; junction bases with no gene match: 13. CDR1 is LGHDT, CDR2 YNNKEL, per germline (reference sequence). There are 19 residues in the CDR3. Here the CDR3 reads CASSQEGGTLAGGHNEQFF. As DNA, the CDR3 is TGTGCCAGCAGCCAAGAAGGTGGAACATTAGCGGGGGGTCACAATGAGCAGTTCTTC.

In this sample, this clonotype turned up many times. The chain has TRBV7-8 and TRBJ1-1; 8 bases are a match to TRBD1. Germline loops: CDR1 SGHVS, CDR2 FQNEAQ. This CDR3 contains 16 residues. The V and J ends lost 7 bases and 0 bases, in that order; junction bases with no gene match: 10. CDR3 in amino acids: CASIERGRGLNTEAFF. The CDR3 DNA reads as TGTGCCAGCATCGAACGTGGCAGGGGGCTGAACACTGAAGCTTTCTTT.

This rearrangement joins TRBV7-9 to TRBJ1-1; no reliable D call. The CDR3 has 14 amino acids. Germline values: CDR1 SEHNR, CDR2 FQNEAQ (reference sequence). Trimming removed 5 bases at V and 7 bases at J, with 17 bases between. This CDR3 reads CASSRDGRRIEAFF. CDR3 bases: TGTGCCAGCAGCCGTGATGGGAGGAGAATTGAAGCTTTCTTT.